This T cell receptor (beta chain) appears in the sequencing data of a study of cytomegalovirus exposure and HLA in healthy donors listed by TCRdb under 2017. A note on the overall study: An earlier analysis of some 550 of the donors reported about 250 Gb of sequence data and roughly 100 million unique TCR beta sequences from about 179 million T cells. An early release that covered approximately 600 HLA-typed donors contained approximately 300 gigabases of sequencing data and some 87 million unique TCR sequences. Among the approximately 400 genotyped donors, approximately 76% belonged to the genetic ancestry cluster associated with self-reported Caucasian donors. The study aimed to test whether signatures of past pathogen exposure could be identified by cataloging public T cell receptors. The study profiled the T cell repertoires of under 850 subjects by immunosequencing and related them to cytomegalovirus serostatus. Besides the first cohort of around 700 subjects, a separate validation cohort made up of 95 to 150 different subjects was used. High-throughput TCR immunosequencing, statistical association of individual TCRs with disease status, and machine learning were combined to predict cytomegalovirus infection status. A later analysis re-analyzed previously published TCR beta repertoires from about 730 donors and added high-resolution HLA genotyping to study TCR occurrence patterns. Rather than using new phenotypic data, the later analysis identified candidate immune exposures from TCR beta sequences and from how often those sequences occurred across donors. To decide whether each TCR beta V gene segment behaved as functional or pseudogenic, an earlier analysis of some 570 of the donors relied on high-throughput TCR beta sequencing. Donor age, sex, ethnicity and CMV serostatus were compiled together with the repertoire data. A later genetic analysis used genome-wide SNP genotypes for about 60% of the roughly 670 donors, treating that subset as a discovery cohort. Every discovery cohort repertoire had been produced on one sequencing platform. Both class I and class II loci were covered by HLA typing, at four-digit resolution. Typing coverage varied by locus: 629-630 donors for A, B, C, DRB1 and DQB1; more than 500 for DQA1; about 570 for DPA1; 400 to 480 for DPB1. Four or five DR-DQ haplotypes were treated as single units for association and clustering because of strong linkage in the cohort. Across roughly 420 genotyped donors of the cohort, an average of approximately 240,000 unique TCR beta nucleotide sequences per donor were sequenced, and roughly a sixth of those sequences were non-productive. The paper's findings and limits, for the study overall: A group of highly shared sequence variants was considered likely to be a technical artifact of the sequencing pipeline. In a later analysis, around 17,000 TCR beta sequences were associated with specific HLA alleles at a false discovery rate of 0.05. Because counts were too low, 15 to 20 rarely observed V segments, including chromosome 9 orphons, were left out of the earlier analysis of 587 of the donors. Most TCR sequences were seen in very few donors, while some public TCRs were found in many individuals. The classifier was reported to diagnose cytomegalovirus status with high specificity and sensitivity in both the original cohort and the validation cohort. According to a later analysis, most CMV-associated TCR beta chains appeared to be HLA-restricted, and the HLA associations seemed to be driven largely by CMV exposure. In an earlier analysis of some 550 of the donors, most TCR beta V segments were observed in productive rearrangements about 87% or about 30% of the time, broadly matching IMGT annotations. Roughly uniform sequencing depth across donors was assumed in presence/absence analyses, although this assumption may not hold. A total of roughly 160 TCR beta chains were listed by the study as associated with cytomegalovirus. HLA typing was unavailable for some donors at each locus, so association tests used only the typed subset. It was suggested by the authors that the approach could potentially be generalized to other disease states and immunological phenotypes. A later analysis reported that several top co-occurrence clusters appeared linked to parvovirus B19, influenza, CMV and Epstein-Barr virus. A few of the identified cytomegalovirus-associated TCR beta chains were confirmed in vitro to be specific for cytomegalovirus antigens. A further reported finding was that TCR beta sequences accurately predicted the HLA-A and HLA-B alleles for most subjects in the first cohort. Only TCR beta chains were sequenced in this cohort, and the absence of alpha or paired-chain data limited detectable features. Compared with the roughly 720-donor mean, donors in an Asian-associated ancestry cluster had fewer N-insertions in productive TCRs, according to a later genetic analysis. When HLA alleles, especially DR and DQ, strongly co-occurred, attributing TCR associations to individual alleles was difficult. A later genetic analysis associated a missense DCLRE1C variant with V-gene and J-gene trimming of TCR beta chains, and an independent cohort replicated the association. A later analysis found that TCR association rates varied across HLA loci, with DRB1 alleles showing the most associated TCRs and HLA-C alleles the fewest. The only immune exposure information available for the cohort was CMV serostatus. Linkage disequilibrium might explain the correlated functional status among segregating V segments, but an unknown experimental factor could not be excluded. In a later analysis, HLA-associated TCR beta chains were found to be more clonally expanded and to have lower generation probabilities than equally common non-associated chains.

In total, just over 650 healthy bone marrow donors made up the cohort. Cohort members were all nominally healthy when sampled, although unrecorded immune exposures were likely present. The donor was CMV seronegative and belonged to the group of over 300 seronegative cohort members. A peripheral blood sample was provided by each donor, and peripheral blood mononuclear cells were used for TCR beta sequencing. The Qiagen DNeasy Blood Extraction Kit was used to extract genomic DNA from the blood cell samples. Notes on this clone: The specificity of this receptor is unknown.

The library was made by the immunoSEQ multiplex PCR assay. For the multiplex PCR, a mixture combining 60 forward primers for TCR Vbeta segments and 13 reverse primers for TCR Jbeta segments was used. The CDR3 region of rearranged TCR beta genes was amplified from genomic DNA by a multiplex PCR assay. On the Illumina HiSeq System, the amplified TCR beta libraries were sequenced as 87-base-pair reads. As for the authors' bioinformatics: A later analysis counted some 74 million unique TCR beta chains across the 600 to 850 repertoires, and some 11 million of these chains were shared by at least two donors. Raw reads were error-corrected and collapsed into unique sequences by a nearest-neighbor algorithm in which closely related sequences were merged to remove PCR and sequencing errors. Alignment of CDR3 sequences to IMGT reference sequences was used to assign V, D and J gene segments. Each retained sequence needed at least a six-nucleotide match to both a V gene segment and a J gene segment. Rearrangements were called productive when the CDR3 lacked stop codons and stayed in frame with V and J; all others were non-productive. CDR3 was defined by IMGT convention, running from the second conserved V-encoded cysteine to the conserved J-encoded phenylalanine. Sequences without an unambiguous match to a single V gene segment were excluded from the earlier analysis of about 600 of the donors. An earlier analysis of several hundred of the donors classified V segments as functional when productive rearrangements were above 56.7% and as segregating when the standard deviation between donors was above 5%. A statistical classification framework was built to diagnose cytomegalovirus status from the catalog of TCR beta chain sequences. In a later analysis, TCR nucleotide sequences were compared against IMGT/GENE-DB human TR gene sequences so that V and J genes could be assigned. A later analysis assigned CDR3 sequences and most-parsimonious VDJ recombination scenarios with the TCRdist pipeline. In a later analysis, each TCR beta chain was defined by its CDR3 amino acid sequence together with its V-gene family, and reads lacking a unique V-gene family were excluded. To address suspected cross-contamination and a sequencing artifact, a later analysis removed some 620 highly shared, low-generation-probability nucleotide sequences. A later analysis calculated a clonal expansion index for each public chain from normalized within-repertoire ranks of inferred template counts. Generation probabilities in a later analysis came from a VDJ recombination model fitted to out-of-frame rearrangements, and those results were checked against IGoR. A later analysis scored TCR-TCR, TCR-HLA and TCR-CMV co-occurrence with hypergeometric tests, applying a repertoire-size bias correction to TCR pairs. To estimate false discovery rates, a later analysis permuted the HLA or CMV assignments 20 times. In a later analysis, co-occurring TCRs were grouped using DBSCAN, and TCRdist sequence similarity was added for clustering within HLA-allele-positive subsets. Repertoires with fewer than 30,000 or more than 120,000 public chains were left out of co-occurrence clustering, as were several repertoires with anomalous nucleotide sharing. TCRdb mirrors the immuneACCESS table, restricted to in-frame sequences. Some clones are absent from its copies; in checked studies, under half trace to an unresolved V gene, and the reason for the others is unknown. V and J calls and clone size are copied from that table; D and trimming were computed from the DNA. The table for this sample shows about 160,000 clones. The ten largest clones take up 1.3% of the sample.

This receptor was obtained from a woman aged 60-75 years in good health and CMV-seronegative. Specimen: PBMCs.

CDR3 sequence: CASSPRDTSFQGYTF. The nucleotide sequence reads as follows: TGTGCCAGCAGTCCGAGGGACACCAGTTTCCAGGGCTACACCTTC. The rearrangement joined TRBV6-6 to TRBJ1-2; TRBD1 might be the D gene, on 6 matching bases. CDR3 length: 15 amino acids, cysteine to phenylalanine. The kept DNA is CDR3 alone, 45 bases in frame from the first base. The germline V gene encodes CDR1 MNHNY and CDR2 SVGAGI (reference sequence). V is cut by 5 bases and J by 8 bases, and the space between the germline ends is 21 bases.